This TCR beta chain was profiled in a study of T cells in Graves' hyperthyroidism and ophthalmopathy. Findings of the study overall: Researchers report that a 13 V-J model separated ophthalmopathy from stable hyperthyroidism. Before onset, ophthalmopathy was predicted by the model a median 6.5 months earlier.

PBMCs were derived from around 10 ml fresh peripheral blood. The CDR3 covers 16 residues. The germline V and J ends were trimmed by 3 bases and 0 bases, with 12 bases remaining between them. It was RNA transcripts that yielded the amplified TCR beta CDR3 regions. HTBI primers were the set used in a first-round RT-PCR of the TCR CDR3. Each CDR3 protein is one row after TCRdb ran MiXCR on the multiplex PCR reads. The sample yields hundreds of thousands of distinct CDR3 sequences, about 16% seen once. A few counts support this clonotype. Its antigen is as yet unknown. Sample: blood. This sequence joins TRBV12-3 or TRBV12-4 and TRBJ1-3; the D gene is possibly TRBD1 (6 bases). This TCR derives from a woman under 40 with Graves' hyperthyroidism. CDR3 bases: TGTGCCAGCAGTTTTGGAGGACAGCTCTCTGGAAACACCATATATTTT. This codes for CASSFGGQLSGNTIYF.